These T cell receptor beta chains were read from a single sample in a study of cytomegalovirus exposure and HLA in healthy donors. TCRdb's copy holds only in-frame clones and misses some; the assay was immunoSEQ multiplex PCR. The sample shows approximately 180,000 clones, around 83% of them seen only once. Material for sequencing was PBMCs. These receptors came from a woman in her late teens or twenties in good health and CMV-seronegative. CDR3s include the opening cysteine and the closing phenylalanine or tryptophan. D genes are given only for firm matches. Some rows have no size entry. The others give once, few or many, or a class for an expanded clone.

d_call	j_call	clone_size	v_call	cdr3_length	cdr3_aa	cdr3_nt
.	TRBJ2-2	.	TRBV10-1	13	CASSDRRTGELFF	TGCGCCAGCAGTGACCGGAGGACCGGGGAGCTGTTTTTT
TRBD2	TRBJ2-2	.	TRBV9	17	CASSLRPGLASTGELFF	TGTGCCAGCAGCCTAAGACCGGGACTAGCGTCGACCGGGGAGCTGTTTTTT
TRBD2	TRBJ2-7	.	TRBV30	16	CAWPLYWAGGGWEQYF	TGTGCCTGGCCCCTGTACTGGGCGGGAGGGGGTTGGGAGCAGTACTTC
.	TRBJ2-7	.	TRBV29-1	13	CSVEGASRWEQYF	TGCAGCGTTGAAGGAGCGTCGAGATGGGAGCAGTACTTC
.	TRBJ2-7	once	TRBV10-2	14	CASGKPTGHYEQYF	TGCGCCAGCGGAAAACCGACAGGACACTACGAGCAGTACTTC
.	TRBJ1-4	.	TRBV7-9	17	CASSIPNTTGLVEKLFF	TGTGCCAGCAGCATACCAAATACGACAGGATTAGTCGAAAAACTGTTTTTT
.	TRBJ2-7	.	TRBV6-1	12	CASEGAGVEQYF	TGTGCCAGCGAGGGCGCAGGGGTCGAGCAGTACTTC
TRBD2	TRBJ2-1	.	TRBV4-3	18	CASSQGVVAGTSYNEQFF	TGCGCCAGCAGCCAAGGTGTGGTAGCGGGAACCTCCTACAATGAGCAGTTCTTC
TRBD2	TRBJ2-5	.	TRBV7-9	16	CASSQGLAGTKETQYF	TGTGCCAGCAGCCAAGGACTAGCGGGTACAAAAGAGACCCAGTACTTC
TRBD1	TRBJ1-4	.	TRBV6-1	15	CASSEGGTGAEKLFF	TGTGCCAGCAGTGAAGGAGGGACAGGGGCTGAAAAACTGTTTTTT
TRBD1	TRBJ2-2	.	TRBV6-5	15	CASSAQGAPTGELFF	TGTGCCAGCAGTGCCCAGGGGGCGCCTACCGGGGAGCTGTTTTTT
TRBD1	TRBJ1-1	.	TRBV6-5	14	CASSYQGANTEAFF	TGTGCCAGCAGTTATCAGGGGGCGAACACTGAAGCTTTCTTT
TRBD1	TRBJ1-2	.	TRBV7-8	13	CASSQTGLVGYTF	TGTGCCAGCAGCCAGACAGGGTTGGTTGGCTACACCTTC
TRBD2	TRBJ2-5	.	TRBV4-1	15	CASSIMAGDQETQYF	TGCGCCAGCAGTATTATGGCGGGGGACCAAGAGACCCAGTACTTC
TRBD2	TRBJ2-2	.	TRBV7-2	15	CASSLILAGAGELFF	TGTGCCAGCAGCTTAATCTTAGCGGGAGCTGGGGAGCTGTTTTTT
.	TRBJ1-3	.	TRBV7-8	14	CASASESSGNTIYF	TGTGCCAGCGCAAGCGAGAGCTCTGGAAACACCATATATTTT
.	TRBJ2-7	.	TRBV7-7	13	CASSLGHTYEQYF	TGTGCCAGCAGCTTAGGACACACCTACGAGCAGTACTTC
.	TRBJ2-3	.	TRBV4-3	12	CASSREGGTQYF	TGCGCCAGCAGCCGTGAAGGGGGTACGCAGTATTTT
.	TRBJ2-1	.	TRBV7-9	13	CASSAQVWSEQFF	TGTGCCAGCAGCGCACAGGTTTGGAGTGAGCAGTTCTTC
.	TRBJ1-5	.	TRBV6-6	15	CASSYGGIRGQPQHF	TGTGCCAGCAGTTACGGCGGGATTAGGGGACAGCCCCAGCATTTT
TRBD2	TRBJ2-1	.	TRBV6-5	16	CASSYDLAGVSNEQFF	TGTGCCAGCAGTTACGATCTAGCGGGAGTTAGCAATGAGCAGTTCTTC
TRBD1	TRBJ2-7	once	TRBV6-5	15	CASSLHGTGLYEQYF	TGTGCCAGCAGCCTCCACGGGACAGGGCTGTACGAGCAGTACTTC
TRBD1	TRBJ1-2	.	TRBV11-2	15	CASSPPKGTAYGYTF	TGTGCCAGCAGCCCACCAAAAGGGACAGCATATGGCTACACCTTC
.	TRBJ1-6	.	TRBV28	13	CASSPSYNSPLHF	TGTGCCAGCAGTCCATCCTATAATTCACCCCTCCACTTT
.	TRBJ2-3	.	TRBV5-1	16	CASSLVLGARADTQYF	TGCGCCAGCAGCTTGGTTCTGGGGGCTCGTGCAGATACGCAGTATTTT
TRBD2	TRBJ2-3	.	TRBV2	13	CASKAGDTDTQYF	TGTGCCAGCAAGGCGGGAGACACAGATACGCAGTATTTT
.	TRBJ2-1	.	TRBV11-3	12	CASSLVDNEQFF	TGTGCCAGCAGCTTAGTCGACAATGAGCAGTTCTTC
.	TRBJ2-7	.	TRBV28	12	CASSYSSYEQYF	TGTGCCAGCAGTTACAGCTCCTACGAGCAGTACTTC
TRBD2	TRBJ2-5	once	TRBV4-3	15	CASSQASGRQETQYF	TGCGCCAGCAGCCAAGCTAGCGGGAGACAAGAGACCCAGTACTTC
TRBD2	TRBJ2-1	.	TRBV18	15	CASSLPGGTYNEQFF	TGTGCCAGCTCACTCCCGGGGGGGACCTACAATGAGCAGTTCTTC
.	TRBJ2-1	.	TRBV28	16	CASSLHVAGRRDEQFF	TGTGCCAGCAGTTTACATGTGGCAGGCCGGCGGGATGAGCAGTTCTTC
.	TRBJ1-1	few	TRBV2	13	CASSLLRWQEAFF	TGTGCCAGCAGTCTGTTACGTTGGCAGGAAGCTTTCTTT
.	TRBJ2-2	.	TRBV28	16	CASSLKTGKNTGELFF	TGTGCCAGCAGCCTAAAGACAGGAAAGAACACCGGGGAGCTGTTTTTT
.	TRBJ1-1	.	TRBV28	12	CASSFPLTEAFF	TGTGCCAGCAGTTTTCCCCTCACTGAAGCTTTCTTT
.	TRBJ2-7	.	TRBV5-6	15	CASSRLVGRGGEQYF	TGTGCCAGCAGCCGCCTTGTCGGGCGAGGGGGCGAGCAGTACTTC
.	TRBJ1-1	.	TRBV30	13	CAWSRGMDTEAFF	TGTGCCTGGTCTCGGGGTATGGACACTGAAGCTTTCTTT
TRBD2	TRBJ2-5	.	TRBV7-6	16	CASSNNGGSLGETQYF	TGTGCCAGCAGCAATAATGGCGGGAGTCTTGGGGAGACCCAGTACTTC
.	TRBJ2-3	.	TRBV6-5	13	CASSSGARDTQYF	TGTGCCAGCAGTTCCGGTGCCAGGGATACGCAGTATTTT
.	TRBJ1-2	.	TRBV7-9	14	CASSLSSRNYGYTF	TGTGCCAGCAGCTTATCGTCGCGGAACTATGGCTACACCTTC
TRBD2	TRBJ2-3	.	TRBV4-3	19	CASSQDYTSGRAGTDTQYF	TGCGCCAGCAGCCAAGACTATACTAGCGGGAGGGCCGGTACAGATACGCAGTATTTT
.	TRBJ1-5	.	TRBV28	13	CASTTGPREPQHF	TGTGCCAGCACCACAGGGCCCAGAGAGCCCCAGCATTTT
.	TRBJ2-1	once	TRBV9	15	CASSVGEGRMDEQFF	TGTGCCAGCAGCGTAGGAGAGGGTCGTATGGATGAGCAGTTCTTC
.	TRBJ1-5	.	TRBV5-4	15	CASSLYPAANQPQHF	TGTGCCAGCAGCTTGTATCCGGCAGCGAATCAGCCCCAGCATTTT
.	TRBJ1-2	.	TRBV7-2	15	CASSTGGANNYGYTF	TGTGCCAGCAGCACGGGGGGGGCCAATAACTATGGCTACACCTTC
.	TRBJ1-1	.	TRBV5-4	12	CASSLDSHKAFF	TGTGCCAGCAGCCTGGACAGCCATAAAGCTTTCTTT
.	TRBJ2-6	few	TRBV5-6	17	CASNPRPPGSGANVLTF	TGTGCCAGCAACCCCCGCCCCCCTGGGAGTGGGGCCAACGTCCTGACTTTC
.	TRBJ2-1	.	TRBV6-5	14	CACSYKTGLNEQFF	TGTGCCTGCAGTTACAAGACTGGACTTAATGAGCAGTTCTTC
.	TRBJ1-3	few	TRBV4-1	14	CASSQVSSGNTIYF	TGCGCCAGCAGCCAGGTTAGCTCTGGAAACACCATATATTTT
.	TRBJ2-5	.	TRBV5-1	14	CASSFLKGTGTQYF	TGCGCCAGCAGCTTCCTAAAAGGCACGGGGACCCAGTACTTC
TRBD2	TRBJ2-1	.	TRBV19	13	CASSIEGRDEQFF	TGTGCCAGTAGTATTGAGGGGAGGGATGAGCAGTTCTTC
TRBD1	TRBJ2-7	.	TRBV28	17	CASSSGQGEWEMSEQYF	TGTGCCAGCAGTTCCGGACAGGGAGAGTGGGAAATGAGCGAGCAGTACTTC
.	TRBJ1-5	few	TRBV6-5	13	CASSLSGYQPQHF	TGTGCCAGCAGTTTATCAGGGTATCAGCCCCAGCATTTT
.	TRBJ1-4	few	TRBV28	14	CASSFRPPVGGLFF	TGTGCCAGCAGTTTTCGTCCGCCGGTGGGGGGGCTGTTTTTT
.	TRBJ2-3	.	TRBV13	16	CASSPRVKPSTDTQYF	TGTGCCAGCAGCCCCCGGGTCAAACCTAGCACAGATACGCAGTATTTT
.	TRBJ1-3	.	TRBV6-1	15	CASSEGRQVENTIYF	TGTGCCAGCAGTGAAGGGAGGCAGGTTGAAAACACCATATATTTT
TRBD1	TRBJ2-2	.	TRBV7-2	16	CASSLRTGGATGELFF	TGTGCCAGCAGCTTAAGGACAGGGGGCGCGACCGGGGAGCTGTTTTTT
.	TRBJ2-5	.	TRBV28	15	CASGSKQGRVETQYF	TGTGCCAGCGGGTCGAAACAGGGAAGGGTAGAGACCCAGTACTTC